The 30 T cell receptor beta chains below all came from one sample that was sequenced in a study of monozygotic twins with inflammatory bowel disease. From the 5' RACE reads, TCRdb lists one entry per CDR3 protein and no DNA. The sample holds approximately 420,000 distinct CDR3 sequences. The material sequenced was blood. The receptor source for this set is a human donor with ulcerative colitis or Crohn's disease, or a healthy co-twin of an affected twin (not recorded which).

The chain combines TRBV6-1 with TRBJ1-5; TCRdb's assignment of TRBD1 cannot be checked, as there is no DNA. CDR1 and CDR2 (germline): MNHNS, SASEGT. This CDR3 is 16 amino acids long. CDR3 region: CASSPRDSTFNQPQHF.

The chain is built from TRBV5-5 and TRBJ2-7; without DNA, the TCRdb call of TRBD1 cannot be checked. The CDR3 runs to 16 residues. Germline CDR1 and CDR2: SGHKS and YYEKEE (reference sequence). CDR3 residues: CASSSHYRGGKDEQYF.

The rearrangement joins TRBV5-6 to TRBJ2-1; TCRdb calls TRBD1, which cannot be checked without DNA. Per germline, CDR1 SGHDT and CDR2 YYEEEE. The CDR3 length is 16 residues. CDR3 residues: CASTGEGGLRGNEQFF.

The chain combines TRBV7-9 with TRBJ1-2; no DNA is available, so the TRBD1 call from TCRdb remains unchecked. CDR3 length equals 15 residues. Germline values: CDR1 SEHNR, CDR2 FQNEAQ (reference sequence). The CDR3 is CASRITGAPVYGYTF.

The chain joins TRBV5-1 to TRBJ2-7; TCRdb selects TRBD1, and the lack of DNA leaves this call unchecked. The CDR3 is 14 residues long. Germline V gene sequence: CDR1 SGHRS, CDR2 YFSETQ. The CDR3 spells CASSMDFPSAEQYF.

The gene calls are TRBV7-2 and TRBJ1-5. The CDR3 extends over 15 amino acids. Per the germline V gene, CDR1 is SGHTA and CDR2 is FQGNSA. The chain's CDR3 is CASSLDGGRAQPQHF.

V and J are TRBV15 and TRBJ2-7; the TCRdb call, TRBD1, lacks DNA for checking. The CDR3 loop spans 14 amino acids. Germline V gene sequence: CDR1 LNHNV, CDR2 YYDKDF (reference sequence). CDR3 sequence: CATSRDSDRNEQYF.

The V call is TRBV29-1, the J call TRBJ1-1. The CDR3 is 12 residues long. Germline V gives CDR1 SQVTM, CDR2 ANQGSEA. The CDR3 is CSVVAGLGEAFF.

The chain carries TRBV5-1 and TRBJ1-2. Germline CDR1 SGHRS, CDR2 YFSETQ. The CDR3 runs 16 residues. CDR3 region: CASSWGSSTDNYGYTF. Drawing the rest from reference TRBV5-1 and TRBJ1-2, the complete variable domain is KAGVTQTPRYLIKTRGQQVTLSCSPISGHRSVSWYQQTPGQGLQFLFEYFSETQRNKGNFPGRFSGRQFSNSRSEMNVSTLELGDSALYLCASSWGSSTDNYGYTFGSGTRLTVV.

The chain uses TRBV4-2 and TRBJ1-1. CDR3 length: 14 residues. Germline CDR1 and CDR2: LGHNA and YNFKEQ. The CDR3 sequence: CASSQSRSDTEAFF.

V gene TRBV5-1 combines with J gene TRBJ2-7; TCRdb names TRBD1, which stays unverified in the absence of DNA. Germline V gene lookup returns CDR1 SGHRS and CDR2 YFSETQ. The CDR3 is made up of 13 amino acids. The CDR3 protein is CASRQQGAWEQYF.

The chain combines TRBV19 with TRBJ2-5; as DNA is missing, the TRBD1 call by TCRdb cannot be tested. The CDR3 extends over 13 amino acids. Germline CDR1 and CDR2: LNHDA and SQIVND (reference sequence). The CDR3 sequence: CASSINREETQYF.

This chain links TRBV5-5 with TRBJ1-4. The CDR3 is 16 amino acids. Germline V gene lookup returns CDR1 SGHKS and CDR2 YYEKEE (reference sequence). The CDR3: CASSLERARPYEKLFF. The entire variable domain, with the rest obtained from reference TRBV5-5 and TRBJ1-4, is as follows: DAGVTQSPTHLIKTRGQQVTLRCSPISGHKSVSWYQQVLGQGPQFIFQYYEKEERGRGNFPDRFSARQFPNYSSELNVNALLLGDSALYLCASSLERARPYEKLFFGSGTQLSVL.

V gene TRBV7-2 combines with J gene TRBJ2-7; TCRdb's D gene call, TRBD1, goes unchecked for lack of DNA. The CDR3 contains 15 residues. CDR1 and CDR2 (germline): SGHTA, FQGNSA. This CDR3 reads CASSGTDRGLYEQYF.

CDR3 sequence reads: CSASLYHSAKNIQYF. The V gene is TRBV20-1, the J gene TRBJ2-4. The CDR3 sequence is 15 residues long. Germline lookup yields CDR1 DFQATT and CDR2 SNEGSKA (reference sequence).

The chain couples TRBV15 to TRBJ2-3; no DNA is available, so the TRBD1 call from TCRdb remains unchecked. The CDR3 spans 17 residues. CDR1 and CDR2 from the germline V gene are LNHNV and YYDKDF (reference sequence). This chain's CDR3 is CATSRDVAGGGTDTQYF.

The CDR3 here is CASSPVTGVSGNTIYF. The rearrangement joins TRBV18 to TRBJ1-3; TCRdb's assignment of TRBD1 cannot be checked, as there is no DNA. The CDR3 is 16 amino acids. Per germline, CDR1 KGHSH and CDR2 LQKENI.

The chain combines TRBV7-9 with TRBJ2-5; the TRBD2 assignment by TCRdb is unverifiable without DNA. CDR1 is SEHNR, CDR2 FQNEAQ, per germline (reference sequence). The CDR3 runs to 14 residues. Here the CDR3 reads CASSLALAGETQYF.

The rearrangement joins TRBV12-3 or TRBV12-4 to TRBJ2-5; absent DNA, TCRdb's TRBD1 call cannot be checked. CDR3 length equals 15 residues. CDR3 loop: CASSLAGQNQETQYF.

The chain links TRBV28 to TRBJ1-1; TCRdb selects TRBD1, and the lack of DNA leaves this call unchecked. Germline lookup yields CDR1 MDHEN and CDR2 SYDVKM. This CDR3 comprises 14 residues. The CDR3 reads CATHRQGRNTEAFF.

J is TRBJ2-7 and V is TRBV20-1; TCRdb selects TRBD1, and the lack of DNA leaves this call unchecked. The germline CDR1 and CDR2 sequences are DFQATT and SNEGSKA (reference sequence). CDR3 length: 16 residues. The CDR3 region is CSARDTRTGSSYEQYF.

This chain uses TRBV6-2 or TRBV6-3 with TRBJ2-1. This CDR3 comprises 13 residues. Germline V gene data show CDR1 as MNHEY and CDR2 as SVGEGT. CDR3 in amino acids: CASKVGRINEQFF.

The rearrangement uses TRBV29-1 and TRBJ1-3. The CDR3 has 13 residues. From germline, CDR1 is SQVTM and CDR2 ANQGSEA. The CDR3 here is CSVFISSGNTIYF. Full variable domain (rest looked up from reference TRBV29-1 and TRBJ1-3): SAVISQKPSRDICQRGTSLTIQCQVDSQVTMMFWYRQQPGQSLTLIATANQGSEATYESGFVIDKFPISRPNLTFSTLTVSNMSPEDSSIYLCSVFISSGNTIYFGEGSWLTVV.

The V gene is TRBV7-6, the J gene TRBJ2-1; TCRdb's D call, TRBD1, is unchecked because there is no DNA. The germline V gene has CDR1 SGHVS and CDR2 FNYEAQ. The CDR3 is made up of 14 amino acids. The CDR3 reads CASSLAPGWDEQFF. Variable domain in full (rest from reference TRBV7-6 and TRBJ2-1): GAGVSQSPRYKVTKRGQDVALRCDPISGHVSLYWYRQALGQGPEFLTYFNYEAQQDKSGLPNDRFSAERPEGSISTLTIQRTEQRDSAMYRCASSLAPGWDEQFFGPGTRLTVL.

The chain carries TRBV5-1 and TRBJ2-7; TCRdb designates TRBD2, a call that cannot be tested without DNA. The CDR3 length is 14 residues. In germline, CDR1 is SGHRS, CDR2 YFSETQ. The CDR3 here is CASSLSLAGAEQYF.

This chain joins TRBV7-9 and TRBJ2-7; TCRdb's assignment of TRBD1 cannot be checked, as there is no DNA. This CDR3 spans 16 amino acids. Looked up from germline, CDR1 is SEHNR and CDR2 is FQNEAQ (reference sequence). The chain's CDR3 is CASSLAGAGAAYEQYF.

The chain combines TRBV19 with TRBJ2-2; TCRdb's D call, TRBD1, is unchecked because there is no DNA. The CDR3 is 15 residues long. Germline CDR1 and CDR2: LNHDA and SQIVND (reference sequence). CDR3 loop: CASTIGGANTGELFF.

This chain connects TRBV7-7 to TRBJ2-3; TCRdb gives TRBD1 as the D gene, but with no DNA this cannot be confirmed. In germline, CDR1 is SSHAT, CDR2 FNYEAQ (reference sequence). The CDR3 contains 13 residues. CDR3 sequence: CASSYGGTDTQYF.

The chain recombines TRBV20-1 with TRBJ2-7; lacking DNA, the TRBD2 call made by TCRdb goes unchecked. The CDR3 extends over 14 amino acids. Germline assignment: CDR1 DFQATT and CDR2 SNEGSKA (reference sequence). CDR3 amino acids: CSANLGGSLVEQYF.

The chain links TRBV11-3 to TRBJ2-1; the TRBD1 assignment by TCRdb is unverifiable without DNA. Germline lookup yields CDR1 SGHNT and CDR2 YENEEA. CDR3 length: 15 amino acids. This CDR3 reads CASSVRQGRNNEQFF.